The 16 T cell receptor beta chains in this list originate from one sample, sequenced in a study of control samples from healthy donors and cancer patients. The assay was immunoSEQ multiplex PCR, and TCRdb's table has in-frame clones only and misses some. The table lists 100,000 to 150,000 clones, around 87% of them singletons. The sample consisted of blood. The receptor source for this set is a man aged 35 to 55 in good health.

V and J are TRBV3-1 (or the pseudogene TRBV3-2) and TRBJ2-5, with D perhaps matching TRBD1 (5 bases). Germline V CDR1 and CDR2: LGHDT, YNNKEL (reference sequence). The CDR3 is 12 amino acids. V lost 3 bases and J lost 3, with 5 bases in between. The CDR3 loop is CASSHREETQYF. The CDR3 DNA follows: TGTGCCAGCAGCCACAGGGAAGAGACCCAGTACTTC.

The chain has TRBV7-3 and TRBJ2-1, with TRBD1 matching over 7 bases. In germline, CDR1 is SGHTA, CDR2 FQGTGA. J lost 9 bases, V lost 6 bases, and 8 bases had no gene match. This CDR3 spans 13 amino acids. The CDR3 region has the DNA TGTGCCAGCAGATACCCAGGGGGTAGTGAGCAGTTCTTC. Translated, it gives CASRYPGGSEQFF.

The chain uses TRBV7-6 and TRBJ1-1; D remains ambiguous. V lost 5 bases and J lost 2, with 6 bases in between. This CDR3 spans 12 amino acids. The V gene's germline CDR1 is SGHVS and CDR2 FNYEAQ. The CDR3 coding sequence is TGTGCCAGCAGCCCGATCAACACTGAAGCTTTCTTT. The encoded protein is CASSPINTEAFF.

J is TRBJ2-1 and V is TRBV7-2, with TRBD1 matching 7 bases. The J segment lost 0 bases and the V segment lost 4 bases, leaving 3 bases of the junction unmatched. This CDR3 is 15 amino acids long. CDR1 is SGHTA and CDR2 is FQGNSA in the germline V gene. The CDR3 sequence is CASSSTGSSYNEQFF. CDR3 in DNA: TGTGCCAGCAGCTCGACAGGGAGCTCCTACAATGAGCAGTTCTTC.

This clone occurred once. Here the CDR3 reads CASSPADRGNAEKLFF. Written as DNA, the CDR3 is TGTGCCAGCTCACCGGCGGACAGGGGAAATGCTGAAAAACTGTTTTTT. The chain couples TRBV18 to TRBJ1-4, with 9 nucleotides matching TRBD1. The germline V gene encodes CDR1 KGHSH and CDR2 LQKENI. This CDR3 spans 16 amino acids. V lost 3 bases, J lost 7 bases, and 9 bases stayed unmatched.

The rearrangement links TRBV29-1 to TRBJ2-7, with 8 bases that match TRBD1. This CDR3 has 16 residues. Unmatched junction bases numbered 12, after V lost 2 bases and J lost 3 bases. Per germline, CDR1 SQVTM and CDR2 ANQGSEA. In DNA, the CDR3 is TGCAGCGTTGAATGGGCCAGGACAGGGACCAACTACGAGCAGTACTTC. It translates to CSVEWARTGTNYEQYF.

This clone was seen once. The chain combines TRBV6-6 with TRBJ1-6; 10 bases agree with TRBD1. This CDR3 spans 12 amino acids. The trim removed 8 bases at V and 13 bases at J, leaving 5 bases unmatched. Germline V gene data show CDR1 as MNHNY and CDR2 as SVGAGI (reference sequence). The CDR3, as DNA: TGTGCCAGCGGGACAGGGGATGGGCCCCTCCACTTT. It specifies CASGTGDGPLHF.

The chain is built from TRBV10-3 and TRBJ2-7; D tentatively reads TRBD1 or TRBD2 (5 bases each). The V gene's germline CDR1 is ENHRY and CDR2 SYGVKD. The CDR3 is 13 residues long. Between the trimmed V and J ends, which lost 9 bases and 1 base, there was a span of 13 bases. The CDR3 DNA reads TGTGCCATTCGACAGACTACTTCCTACGAGCAGTACTTC. Protein product: CAIRQTTSYEQYF.

The chain employs TRBV4-1 and TRBJ2-5; 11 bases match TRBD1. Germline-derived CDR1 and CDR2 are MGHRA and YSYEKL. The CDR3 runs to 13 residues. The V and J ends lost 4 bases and 13 bases, in that order; junction bases with no gene match: 8. DNA of the CDR3: TGCGCCAGCAGCCGGGACAGGGGGGATTATCTGTACTTC. It yields the protein CASSRDRGDYLYF.

This clone was seen once. This chain uses TRBV6-5 with TRBJ2-3; D may match TRBD1 or TRBD2 (5 bases each). The ends were cut back, 4 bases at V and 9 bases at J, with 11 bases in the middle. Germline loops: CDR1 MNHEY, CDR2 SVGAGI. The CDR3 is 12 residues long. The CDR3 DNA sequence: TGTGCCAGCAGTTCCTCAGGGAGCACGCAGTATTTT. Translating gives CASSSSGSTQYF.

This sequence joins TRBV18 and TRBJ2-7; TRBD1 aligns across 10 bases. In germline, CDR1 is KGHSH, CDR2 LQKENI. V was clipped by 0 bases and J by 2 bases; unmatched bases: 1. The CDR3 is made up of 15 amino acids. The CDR3 protein is CASSPPGQGAYEQYF. For the CDR3, the DNA is TGTGCCAGCTCACCACCCGGACAGGGGGCCTACGAGCAGTACTTC.

The rearrangement links TRBV2 to TRBJ1-2, with D unresolved. Germline CDR1 and CDR2: SNHLY and FYNNEI. This CDR3 has 13 residues. V lost 7 bases and J lost 3, with 12 bases in between. CDR3 nucleotides: TGTGCCAGCATCGAAGGCCAGCACTATGGCTACACCTTC. Translation gives CASIEGQHYGYTF.

This chain joins TRBV19 and TRBJ1-1; unclear D gene. Trimming pared 3 bases from V and 4 bases from J, leaving 18 bases between. Germline CDR1 LNHDA, CDR2 SQIVND (reference sequence). CDR3 length: 16 residues. The CDR3, as DNA: TGTGCCAGTAGTATGGTTCTACGGTCAGACTCCACTGAAGCTTTCTTT. It is translated as CASSMVLRSDSTEAFF. Combining the CDR3 with reference TRBV19 and TRBJ1-1 gives the whole variable domain DGGITQSPKYLFRKEGQNVTLSCEQNLNHDAMYWYRQDPGQGLRLIYYSQIVNDFQKGDIAEGYSVSREKKESFPLTVTSAQKNPTAFYLCASSMVLRSDSTEAFFGQGTRLTVV.

In this sample, this clone turned up once. The CDR3 DNA follows: TGCAGCGGTGGGACACTCTCTGGAAACACCATATATTTT. Its protein is CSGGTLSGNTIYF. The rearrangement links TRBV29-1 to TRBJ1-3; perhaps TRBD1 as D (6 bases). V lost 7 bases, J lost 0 bases, and 10 bases lay in between. The CDR3 length is 13 residues. Looked up from germline, CDR1 is SQVTM and CDR2 is ANQGSEA.

This chain links TRBV7-3 with TRBJ2-6; no firm D call. Germline V lookup: CDR1 SGHTA, CDR2 FQGTGA. The CDR3 loop spans 15 amino acids. V shed 5 bases and J shed 0 bases, with 8 bases lying between them. This CDR3 is CASSPGGSGANVLTF. CDR3 nucleotides: TGTGCCAGCAGCCCCGGCGGCTCTGGGGCCAACGTCCTGACTTTC.

The V and J genes are TRBV30 and TRBJ2-2; 7 bases fit TRBD1. V trimming: 5 bases; J trimming: 4 bases; junction bases outside the gene matches: 10. Germline V lookup: CDR1 GTSNPN, CDR2 SVGIG (reference sequence). This CDR3 contains 15 residues. CDR3 sequence (DNA): TGTGCCTGGGAAAAAGGGACAGCCTTCACCGGGGAGCTGTTTTTT. Its translation is CAWEKGTAFTGELFF.